This is a list of T cell receptor beta chains from one sample in a study of a mutant IDH1 vaccine in newly diagnosed glioma. Clones were read by immunoSEQ multiplex PCR, and TCRdb kept only the in-frame ones, dropping some. The sample holds around 42,000 clones, 80% to 90% seen once. These receptors have no known antigen. The sample here was PBMCs, taken from a glioma patient whose treatment included an IDH1 peptide vaccine. All receptors derive from a man in his forties with glioma. Each CDR3 is given with its conserved first and last residue. A D gene is named only where the DNA matches it firmly. Size is stated for part of the rows, as once, few or many counts, or as a class when the clone is expanded.

abundance	v_gene	j_gene	d_gene	CDR3nt	CDR3aa
.	TRBV5-8	TRBJ1-3	.	TGTGCCAGCAGGCGGGAATTCTCTGGAAACACCATATATTTT	CASRREFSGNTIYF
.	TRBV5-1	TRBJ2-2	.	TGCGCCAGCAGCCCTCACGGGACGAACACCGGGGAGCTGTTTTTT	CASSPHGTNTGELFF
.	TRBV19	TRBJ2-1	TRBD2	TGTGCCAGTGTGACTAGCGGGAGCCGCTACAATGAGCAGTTCTTC	CASVTSGSRYNEQFF
.	TRBV19	TRBJ2-7	.	TGTGCCAGTAGTCCGGGACGGTCCTACGAGCAGTACTTC	CASSPGRSYEQYF
.	TRBV6-5	TRBJ1-4	TRBD1	TGTGCCAGCAGTTGGTCCAGACAGGGGGGATTTGAAAAACTGTTTTTT	CASSWSRQGGFEKLFF
.	TRBV2	TRBJ2-3	.	TGTGCCAGCCGCGGGGTCTCAGATACGCAGTATTTT	CASRGVSDTQYF
once	TRBV14	TRBJ1-1	.	TGTGCCAGCAGCCCACACAGGGTGAACACTGAAGCTTTCTTT	CASSPHRVNTEAFF
.	TRBV10-3	TRBJ1-2	TRBD1	TGTGCCATCAGTGAATACGGGACAGGGGGTAACTATGGCTACACCTTC	CAISEYGTGGNYGYTF
.	TRBV13	TRBJ2-6	.	TGTGCCAGCAGCTTCCTTGCGGGCTCTGGGGCCAACGTCCTGACTTTC	CASSFLAGSGANVLTF
.	TRBV7-8	TRBJ1-3	.	TGTGCCAGCAGCTTGGCGGAGGTAGCGGACACCATATATTTT	CASSLAEVADTIYF
.	TRBV7-9	TRBJ2-1	.	TGTGCCAGCAGCTCCCCCCTTACTCGACTAGTCTACAATGAGCAGTTCTTC	CASSSPLTRLVYNEQFF
.	TRBV7-8	TRBJ2-4	.	TGTGCCAGCAGCCAGGACAGAGCTAGGTCCAAAAACATTCAGTACTTC	CASSQDRARSKNIQYF
.	TRBV18	TRBJ2-7	.	TGTGCCAGCTCTCGCGACAGACTATACGAGCAGTACTTC	CASSRDRLYEQYF
.	TRBV21-1	TRBJ1-5	.	TGTGCTCGCAGGATATATAGCAATCAGCCCCAGCATTTT	CARRIYSNQPQHF
once	TRBV7-9	TRBJ2-2	.	TGTGCCAGCAGGCGACAGTCAGTCGGGGAGCTGTTTTTT	CASRRQSVGELFF
.	TRBV28	TRBJ2-1	.	TGTGCCGGAGCAGGGACGCTAACCTACAATGAGCAGTTCTTC	CAGAGTLTYNEQFF
.	TRBV19	TRBJ2-7	TRBD2	TGTGCCAGTAGTAGCGGGAGAGGGTACGAGCAGTACTTC	CASSSGRGYEQYF
few	TRBV15	TRBJ1-2	.	TGTGCCACCAGCAGAGAAGGCTATGGCTACACCTTC	CATSREGYGYTF
.	TRBV11-3	TRBJ2-2	TRBD2	TGTGCCAGCAGCTTAGATTGGGCTAGCGGGAACACCGGGGAGCTGTTTTTT	CASSLDWASGNTGELFF
.	TRBV2	TRBJ1-4	.	TGTGCCAGCAGTGAAGCGGGGCAGCCAGGAAAACTGTTTTTT	CASSEAGQPGKLFF
.	TRBV10-3	TRBJ2-7	TRBD1	TGTGCCATCAAGGCTGGGTTCGGACAGGGCAACGAGCAGTACTTC	CAIKAGFGQGNEQYF
.	TRBV19	TRBJ2-7	.	TGTGCCAGTAGTGCCCCCGGGTCGGGCTACGAGCAGTACTTC	CASSAPGSGYEQYF
.	TRBV5-1	TRBJ2-1	.	TGCGCCAGCAGACGGGGAGGGGGCGCGTCGGGTTACAATGAGCAGTTCTTC	CASRRGGGASGYNEQFF
.	TRBV7-3	TRBJ2-3	.	TGTGCCAGCAGCTTAGGCTCTAGCAACACAGATACGCAGTATTTT	CASSLGSSNTDTQYF
.	TRBV6-5	TRBJ1-1	TRBD1	TGTGCCAGCAGTTACGGGACAGCAGCTAACACTGAAGCTTTCTTT	CASSYGTAANTEAFF
once	TRBV28	TRBJ1-4	.	TGTGCCAGCAGCGTTCAGGGGACAACTAATGAAAAACTGTTTTTT	CASSVQGTTNEKLFF
.	TRBV27	TRBJ1-2	.	TGTGCCAGCAGTAGAAATGGCCCCTATGGCTACACCTTC	CASSRNGPYGYTF
.	TRBV21-1	TRBJ1-2	.	TGTGCCAGCAGCACTTTTCGTGGGCAGGGTGCCTATGGCTACACCTTC	CASSTFRGQGAYGYTF
once	TRBV14	TRBJ2-1	TRBD2	TGTGCCAGCAGCCATGGCGGCTTACTAGCGACCTACAATGAGCAGTTCTTC	CASSHGGLLATYNEQFF
.	TRBV19	TRBJ2-5	.	TGTGCCAGTAGTATAGAAGGGGGATTAGGTTTAGGGGAGACCCAGTACTTC	CASSIEGGLGLGETQYF
.	TRBV4-3	TRBJ2-7	.	TGCGCCAGCAGCCAAGACCCATCTTCGTACTACGAGCAGTACTTC	CASSQDPSSYYEQYF
.	TRBV2	TRBJ1-1	TRBD1	TGTGCCAGCATGGGACAGGGGGGAGGTGAAGCTTTCTTT	CASMGQGGGEAFF
.	TRBV7-2	TRBJ2-5	.	TGTGCCAGCAGCTCCCCCCCGGGGCCCCGGGCCCAGTACTTC	CASSSPPGPRAQYF
.	TRBV27	TRBJ1-4	.	TGTGCCAGCAGTTACACCGGGACTAGCGAAAAACTGTTTTTT	CASSYTGTSEKLFF
.	TRBV5-1	TRBJ1-1	.	TGCGCCAGCAGCTTGGGGGCCGGTAGTACTGAAGCTTTCTTT	CASSLGAGSTEAFF
once	TRBV28	TRBJ1-5	.	TGTGCCAGCAGTGGCCACCCTGCGGGGTCAAATCAGCCCCAGCATTTT	CASSGHPAGSNQPQHF
.	TRBV6-6	TRBJ2-5	TRBD2	TGTGCCAGCAGTGAGACTAGCGTCCAAGAGACCCAGTACTTC	CASSETSVQETQYF
.	TRBV14	TRBJ2-2	.	TGTGCCAGCAGCCTGACAGCGAACACCGGGGAGCTGTTTTTT	CASSLTANTGELFF
.	TRBV18	TRBJ1-3	.	TGTGCCAGCTCACCATCGGAGGCTGGAAACACCATATATTTT	CASSPSEAGNTIYF
.	TRBV9	TRBJ2-2	.	TGTGCCAGCAGCCCCCCGATAGTTGGATATACCGGGGAGCTGTTTTTT	CASSPPIVGYTGELFF
.	TRBV5-1	TRBJ2-7	.	TGCGCCAGCGACTGGGGGGACAGAGCCTACTACGAGCAGTACTTC	CASDWGDRAYYEQYF
.	TRBV19	TRBJ2-7	TRBD2	TGTGCCAGTAGTCCTTATGGCGCGGGAGCATCCTACGAGCAGTACTTC	CASSPYGAGASYEQYF
.	TRBV6-6	TRBJ2-6	TRBD1	TGTGCCAGCAGGACCTCAGGGGGCGCTGGGGCCAACGTCCTGACTTTC	CASRTSGGAGANVLTF
.	TRBV2	TRBJ2-1	TRBD2	TGTGCCAGCAGGGCGTTCGCGGGAGGGGACAATGAGCAGTTCTTC	CASRAFAGGDNEQFF
.	TRBV5-1	TRBJ2-3	TRBD2	TGCGCCAGCAGCTTGGATGGCGGGGGTAGCACAGATACGCAGTATTTT	CASSLDGGGSTDTQYF
.	TRBV20-1	TRBJ2-2	.	TGCAGTACGACGGGCACCGGGGAGCTGTTTTTT	CSTTGTGELFF
.	TRBV29-1	TRBJ2-7	TRBD1	TGCAGCGTTGAAGAAAAGGACAGGACCTCCTACGAGCAGTACTTC	CSVEEKDRTSYEQYF
.	TRBV5-8	TRBJ2-3	.	TGTGCCAGCAGCTTGAAAGAGCAGTCTGATACGCAGTATTTT	CASSLKEQSDTQYF
.	TRBV28	TRBJ1-1	TRBD1	TGTGCCAGCGACAGGGGGCTATTGGCTGAAGCTTTCTTT	CASDRGLLAEAFF
once	TRBV20-1	TRBJ2-3	.	TGCAGTCACACCTCCACAGATACGCAGTATTTT	CSHTSTDTQYF
.	TRBV5-4	TRBJ2-1	TRBD2	TGTGCCAGCAGCCCCGGGGCTAGCGGGAGGGGTGAGCAGTTCTTC	CASSPGASGRGEQFF
.	TRBV5-1	TRBJ1-3	TRBD1	TGCGCCAGCAGCAACCGGGACAGGGGTAGGAGGCCTGGAAACACCATATATTTT	CASSNRDRGRRPGNTIYF
.	TRBV18	TRBJ2-7	.	TGTGCCAGCTCGGAGGGGGCCTCCTACGAGCAGTACTTC	CASSEGASYEQYF
.	TRBV2	TRBJ1-3	.	TGTGCCAGCAGTGGGAAACAGGGAAGCACCATATATTTT	CASSGKQGSTIYF